This TCR beta chain was obtained from a study of T-cell reconstitution after alpha-beta-depleted transplantation in children. Unique molecular identifiers were built into the TCRbeta library. From the PCR reads, TCRdb called clonotypes with MiXCR, one entry per CDR3 protein. The sample lists 250,000 to 350,000 distinct CDR3 sequences, around 9.6% seen once, with about 9.4% in the top ten. Germline assignment: CDR1 SGHTS and CDR2 YDEGEE. With V trimmed by 3 bases and J by 11 bases, 16 bases remained unmatched. The CDR3 contains 15 residues. This clonotype has just a few counts. Sequencing used PBMCs from the stem cell graft donor, obtained from the stem cell graft. This chain joins TRBV5-8 and TRBJ1-2; 7 nucleotides align to TRBD1. This clonotype was obtained from a human donor who donated a stem cell graft to a child with SCID. CDR3 DNA: TGTGCCAGCAGCTCAGTCCGGGACAGTGCGAGTCCTTACACCTTC. This gives the protein CASSSVRDSASPYTF.